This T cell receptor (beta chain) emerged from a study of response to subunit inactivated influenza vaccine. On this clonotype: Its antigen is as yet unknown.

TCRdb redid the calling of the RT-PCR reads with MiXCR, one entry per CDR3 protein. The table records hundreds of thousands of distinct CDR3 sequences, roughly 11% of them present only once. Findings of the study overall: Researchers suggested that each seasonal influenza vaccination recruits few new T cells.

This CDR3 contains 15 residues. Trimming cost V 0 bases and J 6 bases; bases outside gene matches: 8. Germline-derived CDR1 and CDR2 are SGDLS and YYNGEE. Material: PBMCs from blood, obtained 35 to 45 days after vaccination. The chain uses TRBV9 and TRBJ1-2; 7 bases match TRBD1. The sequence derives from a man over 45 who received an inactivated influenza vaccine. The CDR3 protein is CASSVASGGFHGYTF. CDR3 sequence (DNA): TGTGCCAGCAGCGTAGCGTCAGGGGGGTTTCATGGCTACACCTTC.